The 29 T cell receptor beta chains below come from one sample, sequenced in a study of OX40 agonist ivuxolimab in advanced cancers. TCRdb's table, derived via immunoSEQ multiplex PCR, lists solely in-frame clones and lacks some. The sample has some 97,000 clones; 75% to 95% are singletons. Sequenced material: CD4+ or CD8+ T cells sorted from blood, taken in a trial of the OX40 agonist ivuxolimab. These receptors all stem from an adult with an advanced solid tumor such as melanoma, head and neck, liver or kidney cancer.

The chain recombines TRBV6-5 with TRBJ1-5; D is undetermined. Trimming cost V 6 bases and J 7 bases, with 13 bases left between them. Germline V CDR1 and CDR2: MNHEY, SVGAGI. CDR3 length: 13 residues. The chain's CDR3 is CASRPLSGQPQHF. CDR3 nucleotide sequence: TGTGCCAGCAGGCCCCTCTCGGGGCAGCCCCAGCATTTT.

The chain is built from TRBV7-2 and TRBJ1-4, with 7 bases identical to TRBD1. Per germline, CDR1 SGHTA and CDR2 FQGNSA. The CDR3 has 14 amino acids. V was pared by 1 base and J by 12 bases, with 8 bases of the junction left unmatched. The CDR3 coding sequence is TGTGCCAGCAGCTTAGTGGGGGTAGACAGGGAACTGTTTTTT. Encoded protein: CASSLVGVDRELFF.

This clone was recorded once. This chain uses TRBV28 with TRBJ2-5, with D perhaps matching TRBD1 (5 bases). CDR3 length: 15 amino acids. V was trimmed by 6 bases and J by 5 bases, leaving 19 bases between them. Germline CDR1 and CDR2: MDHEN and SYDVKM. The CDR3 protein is CASRGQGNLKETQYF. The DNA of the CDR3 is TGTGCCAGCAGGGGCCAGGGTAATCTTAAGGAGACCCAGTACTTC.

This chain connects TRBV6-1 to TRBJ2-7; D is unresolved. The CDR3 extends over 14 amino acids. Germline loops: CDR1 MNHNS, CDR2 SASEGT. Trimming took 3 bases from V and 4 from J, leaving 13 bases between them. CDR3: CASSDLRTPYEQYF. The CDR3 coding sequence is TGTGCCAGCAGTGATCTCAGGACCCCTTACGAGCAGTACTTC.

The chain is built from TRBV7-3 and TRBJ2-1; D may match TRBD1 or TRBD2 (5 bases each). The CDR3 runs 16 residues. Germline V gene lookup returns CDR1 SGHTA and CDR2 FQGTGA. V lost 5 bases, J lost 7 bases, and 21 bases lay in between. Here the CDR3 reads CASSKEGLVGENEQFF. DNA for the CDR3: TGTGCCAGCAGCAAAGAGGGGCTAGTAGGTGAGAATGAGCAGTTCTTC.

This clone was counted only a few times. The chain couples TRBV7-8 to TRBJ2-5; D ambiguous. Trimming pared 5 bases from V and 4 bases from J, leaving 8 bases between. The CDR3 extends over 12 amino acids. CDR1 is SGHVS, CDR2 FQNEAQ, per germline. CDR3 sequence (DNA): TGTGCCAGCAGCCGGGCCGTAGAGACCCAGTACTTC. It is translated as CASSRAVETQYF.

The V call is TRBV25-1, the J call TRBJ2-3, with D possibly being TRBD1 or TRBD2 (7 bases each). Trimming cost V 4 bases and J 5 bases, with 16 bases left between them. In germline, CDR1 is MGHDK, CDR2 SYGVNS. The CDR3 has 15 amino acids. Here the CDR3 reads CASSAAGGAGDTQYF. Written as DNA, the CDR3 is TGTGCCAGCAGTGCAGCAGGGGGGGCGGGAGATACGCAGTATTTT.

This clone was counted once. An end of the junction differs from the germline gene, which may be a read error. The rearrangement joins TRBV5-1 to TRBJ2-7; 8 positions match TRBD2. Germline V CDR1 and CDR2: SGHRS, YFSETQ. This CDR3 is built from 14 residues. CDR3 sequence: CASSPSGRSSEQYF. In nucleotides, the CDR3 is TGCGCCAGCAGTCCAAGCGGGAGATCCTCCGAGCAGTACTTC. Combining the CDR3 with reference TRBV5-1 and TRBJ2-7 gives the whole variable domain KAGVTQTPRYLIKTRGQQVTLSCSPISGHRSVSWYQQTPGQGLQFLFEYFSETQRNKGNFPGRFSGRQFSNSRSEMNVSTLELGDSALYLCASSPSGRSSEQYFGPGTRLTVT.

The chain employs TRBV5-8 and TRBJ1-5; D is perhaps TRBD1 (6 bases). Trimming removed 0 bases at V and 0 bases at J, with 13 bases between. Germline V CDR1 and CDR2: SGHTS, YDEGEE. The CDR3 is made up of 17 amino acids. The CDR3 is CASSLGQVIISNQPQHF. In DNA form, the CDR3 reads TGTGCCAGCAGCTTGGGACAGGTCATTATTAGCAATCAGCCCCAGCATTTT.

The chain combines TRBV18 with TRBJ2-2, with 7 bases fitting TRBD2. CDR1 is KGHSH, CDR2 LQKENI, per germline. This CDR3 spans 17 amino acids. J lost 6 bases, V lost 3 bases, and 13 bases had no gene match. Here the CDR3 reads CASSPRRQRDVAGELFF. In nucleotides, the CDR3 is TGTGCCAGCTCACCCCGAAGGCAGCGGGACGTCGCCGGGGAGCTGTTTTTT.

The CDR3 is CASSSGLAGGTYEQYF. The DNA for the CDR3 is TGTGCCAGCAGCTCGGGACTAGCGGGAGGGACTTACGAGCAGTACTTC. V is TRBV5-5 and J is TRBJ2-7; 16 bases are shared with TRBD2. J gave up 4 bases and V 3 bases, and 4 bases lay outside the gene matches. CDR3 size: 16 residues. Germline values: CDR1 SGHKS, CDR2 YYEKEE (reference sequence).

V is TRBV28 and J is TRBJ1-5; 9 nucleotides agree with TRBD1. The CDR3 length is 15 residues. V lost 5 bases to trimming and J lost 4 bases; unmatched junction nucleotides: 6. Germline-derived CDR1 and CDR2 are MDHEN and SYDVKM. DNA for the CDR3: TGTGCCAGCAGTACGCTGGGACAGGGAAATCAGCCCCAGCATTTT. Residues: CASSTLGQGNQPQHF.

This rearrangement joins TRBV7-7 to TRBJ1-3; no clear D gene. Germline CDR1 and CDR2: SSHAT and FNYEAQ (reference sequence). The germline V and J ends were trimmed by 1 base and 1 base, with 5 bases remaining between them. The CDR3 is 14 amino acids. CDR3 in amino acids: CASSLGPSGNTIYF. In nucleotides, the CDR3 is TGTGCCAGCAGCTTAGGACCATCTGGAAACACCATATATTTT. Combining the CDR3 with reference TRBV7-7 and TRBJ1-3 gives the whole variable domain GAGVSQSPRYKVTKRGQDVTLRCDPISSHATLYWYQQALGQGPEFLTYFNYEAQPDKSGLPSDRFSAERPEGSISTLTIQRTEQRDSAMYRCASSLGPSGNTIYFGEGSWLTVV.

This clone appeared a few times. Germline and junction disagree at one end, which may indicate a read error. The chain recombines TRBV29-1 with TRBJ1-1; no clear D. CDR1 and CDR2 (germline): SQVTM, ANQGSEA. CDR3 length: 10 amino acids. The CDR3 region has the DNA TGCAGCGTTGAAGGGGTATACGGGTACTTT. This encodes CSVEGVYGYF.

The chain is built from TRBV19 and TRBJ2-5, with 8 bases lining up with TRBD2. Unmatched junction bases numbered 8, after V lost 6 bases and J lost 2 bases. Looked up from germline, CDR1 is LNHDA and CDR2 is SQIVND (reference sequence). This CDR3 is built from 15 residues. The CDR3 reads CASRSDGREQETQYF. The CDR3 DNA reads TGTGCCAGTAGGTCTGACGGGAGGGAACAAGAGACCCAGTACTTC.

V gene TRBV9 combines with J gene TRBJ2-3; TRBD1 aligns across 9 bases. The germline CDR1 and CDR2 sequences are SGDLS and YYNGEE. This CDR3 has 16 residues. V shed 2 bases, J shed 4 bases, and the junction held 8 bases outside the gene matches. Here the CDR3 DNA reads TGTGCCAGCAGCGTTGACCCGGGACAGGGAGCAGATACGCAGTATTTT. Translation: CASSVDPGQGADTQYF.

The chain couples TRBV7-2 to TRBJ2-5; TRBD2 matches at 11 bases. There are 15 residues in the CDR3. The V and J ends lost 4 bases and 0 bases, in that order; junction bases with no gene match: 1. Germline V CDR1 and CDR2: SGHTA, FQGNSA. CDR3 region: CASSWTSGYQETQYF. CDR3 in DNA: TGTGCCAGCAGCTGGACTAGCGGGTACCAAGAGACCCAGTACTTC.

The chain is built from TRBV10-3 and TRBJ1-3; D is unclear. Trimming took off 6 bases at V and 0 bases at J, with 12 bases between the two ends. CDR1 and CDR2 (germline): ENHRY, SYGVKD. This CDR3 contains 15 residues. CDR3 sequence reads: CAISPPHSSGNTIYF. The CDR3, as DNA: TGTGCCATCAGCCCCCCGCACAGCTCTGGAAACACCATATATTTT.

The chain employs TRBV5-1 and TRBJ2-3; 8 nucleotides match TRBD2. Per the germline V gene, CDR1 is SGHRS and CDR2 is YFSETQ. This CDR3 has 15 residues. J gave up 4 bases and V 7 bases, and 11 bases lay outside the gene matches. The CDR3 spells CASRGAGAVSDTQYF. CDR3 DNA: TGCGCCAGCCGTGGAGCGGGAGCCGTATCAGATACGCAGTATTTT.

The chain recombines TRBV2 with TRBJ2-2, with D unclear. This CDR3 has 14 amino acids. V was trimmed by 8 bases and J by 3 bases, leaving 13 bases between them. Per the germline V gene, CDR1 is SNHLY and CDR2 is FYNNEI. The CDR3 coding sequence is TGTGCCAGCGGGGAACTGACGGACACCGGGGAGCTGTTTTTT. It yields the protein CASGELTDTGELFF.

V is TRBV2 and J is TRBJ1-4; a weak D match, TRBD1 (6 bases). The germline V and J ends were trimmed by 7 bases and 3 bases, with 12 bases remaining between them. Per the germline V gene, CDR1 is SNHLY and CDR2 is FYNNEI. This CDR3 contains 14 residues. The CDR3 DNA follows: TGTGCCAGCAACAGACAGGTGGCTAATGAAAAACTGTTTTTT. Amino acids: CASNRQVANEKLFF. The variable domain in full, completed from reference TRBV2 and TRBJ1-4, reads EPEVTQTPSHQVTQMGQEVILRCVPISNHLYFYWYRQILGQKVEFLVSFYNNEISEKSEIFDDQFSVERPDGSNFTLKIRSTKLEDSAMYFCASNRQVANEKLFFGSGTQLSVL.

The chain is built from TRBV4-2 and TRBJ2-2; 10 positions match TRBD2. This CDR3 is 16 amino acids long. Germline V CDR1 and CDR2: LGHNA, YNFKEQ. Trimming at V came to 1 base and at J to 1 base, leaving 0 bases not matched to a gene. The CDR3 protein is CASSQGTSGNTGELFF. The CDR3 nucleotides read TGTGCCAGCAGCCAAGGGACTAGCGGGAACACCGGGGAGCTGTTTTTT.

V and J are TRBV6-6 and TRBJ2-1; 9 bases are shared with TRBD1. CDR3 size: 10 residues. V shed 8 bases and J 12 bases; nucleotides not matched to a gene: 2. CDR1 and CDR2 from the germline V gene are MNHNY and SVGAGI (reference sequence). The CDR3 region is CASGQGRQFF. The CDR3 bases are TGTGCCAGCGGACAGGGGCGGCAGTTCTTC.

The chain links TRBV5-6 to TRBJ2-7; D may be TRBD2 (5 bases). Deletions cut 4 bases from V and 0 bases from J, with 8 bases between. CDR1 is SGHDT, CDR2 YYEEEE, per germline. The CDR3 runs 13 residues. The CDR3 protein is CASSRGSSYEQYF. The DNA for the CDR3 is TGTGCCAGCAGCCGAGGGTCCTCCTACGAGCAGTACTTC.

CDR3 in amino acids: CASSSGAGVPQETQYF. CDR3 nucleotide sequence: TGTGCCAGCAGCTCCGGAGCGGGAGTTCCCCAAGAGACCCAGTACTTC. The chain combines TRBV7-7 with TRBJ2-5; TRBD2 agrees at 8 bases. CDR3 size: 16 residues. Germline lookup yields CDR1 SSHAT and CDR2 FNYEAQ (reference sequence). The V gene end was trimmed by 4 bases and the J gene end by 1 base; junction bases not matched to a gene: 8.

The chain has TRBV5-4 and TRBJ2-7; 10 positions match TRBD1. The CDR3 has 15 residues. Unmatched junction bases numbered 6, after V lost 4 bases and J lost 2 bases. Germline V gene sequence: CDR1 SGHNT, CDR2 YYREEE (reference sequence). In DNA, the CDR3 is TGTGCCAGCAGCCCCGGACAGGGGGGCGCCTACGAGCAGTACTTC. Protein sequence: CASSPGQGGAYEQYF.

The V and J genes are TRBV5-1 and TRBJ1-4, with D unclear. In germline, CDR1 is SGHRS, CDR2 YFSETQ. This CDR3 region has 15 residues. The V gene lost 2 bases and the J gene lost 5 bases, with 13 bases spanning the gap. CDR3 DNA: TGCGCCAGCAGCTTCAGAGGGCGAGGGAATGAAAAACTGTTTTTT. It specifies CASSFRGRGNEKLFF.

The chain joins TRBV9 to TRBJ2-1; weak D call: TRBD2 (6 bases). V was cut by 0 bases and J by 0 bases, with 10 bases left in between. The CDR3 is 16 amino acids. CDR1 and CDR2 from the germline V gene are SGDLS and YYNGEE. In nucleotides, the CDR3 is TGTGCCAGCAGCGTAGGCGGGGCCATCTCCTACAATGAGCAGTTCTTC. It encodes CASSVGGAISYNEQFF. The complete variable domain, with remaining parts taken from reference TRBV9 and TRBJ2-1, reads DSGVTQTPKHLITATGQRVTLRCSPRSGDLSVYWYQQSLDQGLQFLIQYYNGEERAKGNILERFSAQQFPDLHSELNLSSLELGDSALYFCASSVGGAISYNEQFFGPGTRLTVL.

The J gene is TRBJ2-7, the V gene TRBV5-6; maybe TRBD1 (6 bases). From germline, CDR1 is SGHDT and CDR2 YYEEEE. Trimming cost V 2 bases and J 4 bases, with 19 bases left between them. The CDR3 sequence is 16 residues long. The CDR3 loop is CASSLVTGFGSYEQYF. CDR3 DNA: TGTGCCAGCAGCTTAGTTACAGGGTTTGGTTCGTACGAGCAGTACTTC.